This T cell receptor beta chain emerged from a study of T cell changes during pregnancy in multiple sclerosis. The germline V and J ends were trimmed by 3 bases and 5 bases, with 11 bases remaining between them. This CDR3 has 13 amino acids. CDR1 WNHNN and CDR2 SYGVQD come from the germline V gene (reference sequence). Data came from immunoSEQ multiplex PCR; TCRdb stores just in-frame clones and leaves some out. The sample yields under 45,000 clones, roughly 84% seen once. V gene TRBV10-1 combines with J gene TRBJ2-7; weak D call: TRBD1 (6 bases). The receptor comes from a female donor with multiple sclerosis, enrolled in a pregnancy study. Sequencing was performed on CD8+ T cells from peripheral blood mononuclear cells, taken in the first trimester of pregnancy. In DNA, the CDR3 is TGCGCCAGCAGTGAAGGCAGGGGCCACGAGCAGTACTTC. It is translated as CASSEGRGHEQYF.